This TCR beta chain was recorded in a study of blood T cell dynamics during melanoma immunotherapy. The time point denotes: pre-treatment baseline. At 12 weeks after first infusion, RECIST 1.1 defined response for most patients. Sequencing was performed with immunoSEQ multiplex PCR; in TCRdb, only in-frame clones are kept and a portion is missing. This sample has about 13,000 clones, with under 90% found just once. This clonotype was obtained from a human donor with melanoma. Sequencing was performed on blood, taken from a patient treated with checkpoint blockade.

The CDR3 reads CASSLSPGEQFF. The CDR3 coding sequence is TGTGCCAGCAGCTTATCGCCTGGTGAGCAGTTCTTC. The chain carries TRBV7-2 and TRBJ2-1, with D hard to call. The CDR3 has 12 residues. Per germline, CDR1 SGHTA and CDR2 FQGNSA. Trimming took 2 bases from V and 9 from J, leaving 8 bases between them.